Below, 21 T cell receptor beta chains from the same sample are listed, as sequenced in a study of control samples from healthy donors and cancer patients (dated by TCRdb to 2020 to 2021). The library came from the immunoSEQ multiplex PCR assay. In TCRdb, the immuneACCESS table is reduced to in-frame sequences with V and J assigned. These tables do not hold every clone; where another copy was compared, an unresolved V gene accounts for under half, and the others remain unexplained. This sample gives about 410,000 clones in total; about nine tenths of them show up just once. Jointly, the top ten make up about 6.3% of the sample. Sequenced material: PBMCs. These receptors were taken from a man aged 40-55 years with head and neck cancer.

J is TRBJ1-1 and V is TRBV9, with D possibly matching TRBD1 (5 bases). CDR3 length: 16 amino acids. CDR1 is SGDLS, CDR2 YYNGEE, per germline. Deletions cut 4 bases from V and 0 bases from J, with 16 bases between. Here the CDR3 DNA reads TGTGCCAGCAGCCCTCGGGCAGGGACGATGAACACTGAAGCTTTCTTT. Translated, it gives CASSPRAGTMNTEAFF. The whole variable domain, remainder taken from reference TRBV9 and TRBJ1-1, is DSGVTQTPKHLITATGQRVTLRCSPRSGDLSVYWYQQSLDQGLQFLIQYYNGEERAKGNILERFSAQQFPDLHSELNLSSLELGDSALYFCASSPRAGTMNTEAFFGQGTRLTVV.

J is TRBJ1-3 and V is TRBV7-3; 7 nucleotides line up with TRBD1. The CDR3 sequence is 16 residues long. J gave up 0 bases and V 0 bases, and 2 bases lay outside the gene matches. From germline, CDR1 is SGHTA and CDR2 FQGTGA. The CDR3 here is CASSLTGGASGNTIYF. CDR3 coding DNA: TGTGCCAGCAGCTTAACAGGGGGCGCCTCTGGAAACACCATATATTTT.

The V call is TRBV6-4, the J call TRBJ2-7; tentatively, D is TRBD1 (5 bases). In germline, CDR1 is MRHNA, CDR2 SNTAGT. CDR3 size: 13 residues. Trimming pared 5 bases from V and 5 bases from J, leaving 13 bases between. CDR3 coding DNA: TGTGCCAGCAGTAGGGGCAGGGAACACGAGCAGTACTTC. Residues: CASSRGREHEQYF.

For the CDR3, the DNA is TGTGCCAGTCCCGGGACTAGCGGGATATGGGCTACGCAGTATTTT. Its protein product is CASPGTSGIWATQYF. The genes are TRBV21-1 and TRBJ2-3; TRBD2, the table's D call, was not compared with the DNA. TRBV21-1 is a listed pseudogene. The CDR3 extends over 15 amino acids.

This sequence joins TRBV19 and TRBJ2-1; D possibly matches TRBD1 or TRBD2 (6 bases each). The CDR3 extends over 14 amino acids. V was shortened by 6 bases and J by 8 bases, with 17 bases between the two germline ends. Germline assignment: CDR1 LNHDA and CDR2 SQIVND (reference sequence). CDR3 sequence: CASSTGGGRDEQFF. The CDR3, as DNA: TGTGCCAGTAGCACCGGAGGGGGGCGCGATGAGCAGTTCTTC.

V is TRBV3-1 (or the pseudogene TRBV3-2) and J is TRBJ2-2; 7 nucleotides align to TRBD1. The germline gives CDR1 LGHDT, CDR2 YNNKEL (reference sequence). V trimming: 2 bases; J trimming: 6 bases; junction bases outside the gene matches: 0. The CDR3 has 13 residues. CDR3 in DNA: TGTGCCAGCAGCCAACAGGGGGCCGGGGAGCTGTTTTTT. It specifies CASSQQGAGELFF.

The chain uses TRBV4-2 and TRBJ2-1; 14 bases are a match to TRBD2. The germline CDR1 and CDR2 sequences are LGHNA and YNFKEQ. V lost 6 bases to trimming and J lost 5 bases; unmatched junction nucleotides: 6. The CDR3 is 16 residues long. The CDR3 DNA follows: TGTGCCAGCAGTCGGACTAGCGGGGGGATCAACAATGAGCAGTTCTTC. Amino acids: CASSRTSGGINNEQFF.

V gene TRBV12-3 or TRBV12-4 combines with J gene TRBJ2-5; 7 nucleotides agree with TRBD1. The ends lost 5 bases at V and 5 bases at J; junction bases unmatched: 2. The CDR3 is made up of 12 amino acids. This CDR3 reads CASSTGVETQYF. The CDR3 DNA sequence: TGTGCCAGCAGTACAGGGGTCGAGACCCAGTACTTC.

The rearrangement uses TRBV18 and TRBJ1-2, with D unresolved. V was pared by 5 bases and J by 0 bases, with 13 bases between. This CDR3 region has 15 residues. Germline assignment: CDR1 KGHSH and CDR2 LQKENI. The CDR3 coding sequence is TGTGCCAGCTCAATCGGACGGAGAGCTAACTATGGCTACACCTTC. Its protein product is CASSIGRRANYGYTF.

This chain joins TRBV5-1 and TRBJ2-5, with D perhaps TRBD2 (6 bases). Germline V gene lookup returns CDR1 SGHRS and CDR2 YFSETQ. The CDR3 is 14 residues long. The V and J ends lost 4 bases and 2 bases respectively, with 12 bases between them. This chain's CDR3 is CASSLIGTQETQYF. CDR3 sequence (DNA): TGCGCCAGCAGCCTCATCGGGACTCAAGAGACCCAGTACTTC.

About this clone: This specimen includes other DNA sequences encoding the same CDR3. V gene TRBV5-1 combines with J gene TRBJ1-1; 8 nucleotides agree with TRBD1. The CDR3 length is 15 residues. The germline gives CDR1 SGHRS, CDR2 YFSETQ. V dropped 0 bases and J dropped 2; count of bases not matched to a gene: 3. CDR3 coding DNA: TGCGCCAGCAGCTTGGCTGGACAGGGCAACACTGAAGCTTTCTTT. The encoded protein is CASSLAGQGNTEAFF.

The chain links TRBV5-1 to TRBJ2-1, with 16 bases fitting TRBD2. Germline V gene sequence: CDR1 SGHRS, CDR2 YFSETQ. Losses at the gene ends were 4 bases for V and 4 bases for J; bases not matched to a gene: 5. The CDR3 is 17 residues long. CDR3 residues: CASSPGTSGRAYNEQFF. CDR3 DNA: TGCGCCAGCAGCCCGGGGACTAGCGGGAGGGCTTACAATGAGCAGTTCTTC.

Notes on this clone: The junction shows a germline mismatch at one end, possibly a read error. The chain links TRBV29-1 to TRBJ2-7; no clear D gene. CDR1 SQVTM and CDR2 ANQGSEA come from the germline V gene. The length of the CDR3 is 10 residues. The CDR3 loop reads CAAGSYEQYF. In nucleotides, the CDR3 is TGTGCGGCAGGTAGCTACGAGCAGTACTTC.

Notes on this clone: The same CDR3 is also encoded by other DNA sequences in this sample. The rearrangement uses TRBV27 and TRBJ2-7; possibly TRBD1 or TRBD2 for D (5 bases each). Between the trimmed V and J ends, which lost 4 bases and 6 bases, there was a span of 13 bases. Germline CDR1 MNHEY, CDR2 SMNVEV (reference sequence). CDR3 length: 13 residues. The CDR3 DNA reads as TGTGCCAGCAGTTGGGACCGAGGGCGCGAGCAGTACTTC. Its translation: CASSWDRGREQYF.

The chain uses TRBV27 and TRBJ2-1, with no clear D. Germline lookup yields CDR1 MNHEY and CDR2 SMNVEV (reference sequence). This CDR3 is built from 14 residues. V was cut by 11 bases and J by 0 bases, with 14 bases left in between. The CDR3 spells CASSPEVSYNEQFF. The CDR3 bases are TGTGCCTCCTCCCCAGAGGTCTCCTACAATGAGCAGTTCTTC.

The chain links TRBV6-5 to TRBJ2-7, with a tentative D call TRBD1 (5 bases). CDR3 length equals 15 residues. Germline lookup yields CDR1 MNHEY and CDR2 SVGAGI. With 2 bases removed from V and 3 bases from J, the gap between germline ends came to 14 bases. DNA for the CDR3: TGTGCCAGCAGTTACGGGCAGGGCATCGGCTACGAGCAGTACTTC. Its translation is CASSYGQGIGYEQYF.

The chain couples TRBV20-1 to TRBJ1-4, with 9 bases that match TRBD1. This CDR3 is 16 amino acids long. Germline V CDR1 and CDR2: DFQATT, SNEGSKA (reference sequence). V shed 3 bases, J shed 4 bases, and the junction held 9 bases outside the gene matches. CDR3 sequence: CSASETGGNGNEKLFF. Here the CDR3 DNA reads TGCAGTGCTAGTGAAACAGGGGGCAATGGTAATGAAAAACTGTTTTTT.

V is TRBV9 and J is TRBJ2-2; TRBD1 matches at 8 bases. Looked up from germline, CDR1 is SGDLS and CDR2 is YYNGEE. Trimming at V came to 3 bases and at J to 6 bases, leaving 13 bases not matched to a gene. The CDR3 sequence is 17 residues long. This CDR3 is CASSGPGTGPRPGELFF. DNA of the CDR3: TGTGCCAGCAGCGGGCCAGGGACAGGACCCAGACCCGGGGAGCTGTTTTTT.

The chain employs TRBV27 and TRBJ2-1; TRBD1 matches 9 bases. CDR1 and CDR2 (germline): MNHEY, SMNVEV (reference sequence). The ends lost 3 bases at V and 9 bases at J; junction bases unmatched: 6. The CDR3 spans 14 residues. CDR3 bases: TGTGCCAGCAGTTTGGGACAGGGAATCGGTGAGCAGTTCTTC. Translation: CASSLGQGIGEQFF.

The rearrangement joins TRBV5-8 to TRBJ1-5; TRBD1 aligns across 9 bases. The CDR3 runs to 16 residues. V lost 4 bases and J lost 0; bases outside the gene matches: 5. Germline V CDR1 and CDR2: SGHTS, YDEGEE. CDR3 amino acids: CASSPGTGNSNQPQHF. The CDR3 coding sequence is TGTGCCAGCAGCCCCGGGACAGGGAATAGCAATCAGCCCCAGCATTTT.

This chain joins TRBV28 and TRBJ1-1, with D unclear. CDR1 and CDR2 (germline): MDHEN, SYDVKM. Trimming pared 2 bases from V and 5 bases from J, leaving 15 bases between. This CDR3 has 15 residues. CDR3 amino acids: CASSLEAGKWTEAFF. CDR3 coding DNA: TGTGCCAGCAGTTTAGAGGCGGGGAAATGGACTGAAGCTTTCTTT.